This T cell receptor beta chain stems from a study of blood T cell repertoires in COVID-19. Study-wide context: The United States, Italy and Spain supplied acute and convalescent COVID-19 samples. T cells, B-cell-depleted T cells, or PBMCs provided the cDNA or gDNA that served as material.

In the authors' methods: Nucleated cell counts were estimated from reference gene primer amplification. TCRdb's copy holds only in-frame clones and misses some; the assay was immunoSEQ multiplex PCR. The D gene and trimming were derived from the DNA, and the V and J assignments and clone size from that table. In the table there are about 120,000 clones, roughly nine tenths of which are singletons. Germline CDR1 LNHDA, CDR2 SQIVND (reference sequence). Trimming took 3 bases from V and 6 from J, leaving 11 bases between them. This CDR3 is 13 amino acids long. This chain joins TRBV19 and TRBJ1-2, with a possible D match to TRBD1 (6 bases). The sequencing input was peripheral blood. The receptor comes from a man aged 45-65 years with active COVID-19. The chain's CDR3 is CASSIPGVDGYTF. For the CDR3, the DNA is TGTGCCAGTAGTATCCCAGGGGTCGATGGCTACACCTTC.